The text below deals with one T cell receptor beta chain. What it binds is not known. This specimen belongs to a study of graft-versus-host responses after intestinal transplantation. Trimming pared 3 bases from V and 4 bases from J, leaving 12 bases between. The CDR3 runs to 14 residues. Germline lookup yields CDR1 MGHDK and CDR2 SYGVNS. This table comes from immunoSEQ multiplex PCR, and its TCRdb copy is limited to in-frame clones, with some not included. The sample includes about 39,000 clones, 90% to 95% of them seen just once. The clonotype was recovered from a human donor who was the organ donor for an intestinal transplant. The sample in question was unstimulated CD8+ T cells sorted from spleen or lymph node cells, obtained before transplant. The chain recombines TRBV25-1 with TRBJ1-2; D is undetermined. For the CDR3, the DNA is TGTGCCAGCAGTGATTGGGCAGTTCTCTATGGCTACACCTTC. Encoded protein: CASSDWAVLYGYTF.